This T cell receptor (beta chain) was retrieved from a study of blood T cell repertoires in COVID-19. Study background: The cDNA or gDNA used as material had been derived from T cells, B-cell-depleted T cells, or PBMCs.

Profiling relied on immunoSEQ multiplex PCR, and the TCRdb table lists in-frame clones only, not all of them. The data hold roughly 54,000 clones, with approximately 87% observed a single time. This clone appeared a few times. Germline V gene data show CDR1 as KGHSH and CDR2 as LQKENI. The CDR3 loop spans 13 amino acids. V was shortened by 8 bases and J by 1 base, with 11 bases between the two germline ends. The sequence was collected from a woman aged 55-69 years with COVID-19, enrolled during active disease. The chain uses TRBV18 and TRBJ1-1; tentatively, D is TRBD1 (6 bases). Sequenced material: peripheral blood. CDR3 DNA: TGTGCCAGCACACAGGGAGCGAACACTGAAGCTTTCTTT. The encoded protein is CASTQGANTEAFF. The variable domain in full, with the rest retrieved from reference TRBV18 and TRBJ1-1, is NAGVMQNPRHLVRRRGQEARLRCSPMKGHSHVYWYRQLPEEGLKFMVYLQKENIIDESGMPKERFSAEFPKEGPSILRIQQVVRGDSAAYFCASTQGANTEAFFGQGTRLTVV.